Following are 32 T cell receptor beta chains from one sample sequenced in a study of control samples from healthy donors and cancer patients. Sequenced by immunoSEQ multiplex PCR; TCRdb stores in-frame clones only, minus some. The top ten hold around 7.6% of the sample, which has about 130,000 clones, about nine tenths seen once. Specimen: PBMCs. The receptors stem from a man aged 50 or older with head and neck cancer.

This clone is a singleton in its sample. This CDR3 is CASSSVNNYEQYF. The DNA for the CDR3 is TGTGCCAGCAGCTCCGTTAATAACTACGAGCAGTACTTC. This chain joins TRBV7-9 and TRBJ2-7; D remains unclear. There are 13 residues in the CDR3. The ends were cut back, 4 bases at V and 3 bases at J, with 10 bases in the middle. The V gene's germline CDR1 is SEHNR and CDR2 FQNEAQ (reference sequence). Using reference TRBV7-9 and TRBJ2-7 for the parts outside the CDR3, the full variable domain is DTGVSQNPRHKITKRGQNVTFRCDPISEHNRLYWYRQTLGQGPEFLTYFQNEAQLEKSRLLSDRFSAERPKGSFSTLEIQRTEQGDSAMYLCASSSVNNYEQYFGPGTRLTVT.

The rearrangement links TRBV25-1 to TRBJ2-3, with a tentative D call TRBD1 (7 bases). The CDR3 extends over 15 amino acids. Germline values: CDR1 MGHDK, CDR2 SYGVNS. Trimming removed 4 bases at V and 3 bases at J, with 14 bases between. CDR3 amino acids: CASSGPGGMTDTQYF. The CDR3, as DNA: TGTGCCAGCAGTGGTCCAGGGGGGATGACAGATACGCAGTATTTT.

The V gene is TRBV23-1, the J gene TRBJ2-7; maybe TRBD1 (6 bases). TRBV23-1 is recorded as an ORF, its role being uncertain. Trimming cost V 8 bases and J 0 bases, with 17 bases left between them. CDR3 length equals 15 residues. DNA for the CDR3: TGCGCCAGCCGGCTGGGGGCCTGGACCTCCTACGAGCAGTACTTC. It translates to CASRLGAWTSYEQYF.

The J gene is TRBJ2-5, the V gene TRBV3-1 (or the pseudogene TRBV3-2); TRBD2 agrees at 8 bases. This CDR3 has 14 residues. Germline CDR1 is LGHDT and CDR2 is YNNKEL (reference sequence). Unmatched junction bases numbered 3, after V lost 1 base and J lost 5 bases. CDR3 sequence: CASSQAGGYETQYF. Here the CDR3 DNA reads TGTGCCAGCAGCCAAGCGGGGGGGTATGAGACCCAGTACTTC.

A word on this clone: At one boundary the junction diverges from the germline segment, which might be a read error. The rearrangement uses TRBV24-1 and TRBJ1-5, with TRBD1 matching over 7 bases. In germline, CDR1 is KGHDR, CDR2 SFDVKD. The CDR3 is 18 residues long. The CDR3 spells CATSHFRGQNTSNQPQHF. CDR3 bases: TGTGCCACCAGTCATTTTCGGGGACAGAACACTAGCAATCAGCCCCAGCATTTT.

The chain links TRBV7-9 to TRBJ2-1; D uncertain. Per germline, CDR1 SEHNR and CDR2 FQNEAQ (reference sequence). The V end lost 5 bases, the J end lost 2 bases, and 10 bases lay between the germline ends. The CDR3 contains 14 residues. This CDR3 is CASSPFEAYNEQFF. The DNA of the CDR3 is TGTGCCAGCAGCCCCTTCGAGGCCTACAATGAGCAGTTCTTC.

The chain carries TRBV7-2 and TRBJ2-1; D is uncertain. V was shortened by 1 base and J by 0 bases, with 10 bases between the two germline ends. CDR1 and CDR2 (germline): SGHTA, FQGNSA. CDR3 length: 16 residues. CDR3 in DNA: TGTGCCAGCAGCTTAGTGATTGGCCCCTCCTACAATGAGCAGTTCTTC. As protein: CASSLVIGPSYNEQFF.

The genes are TRBV9 and TRBJ2-3; D unclear. This CDR3 spans 19 amino acids. Germline-derived CDR1 and CDR2 are SGDLS and YYNGEE. Between the trimmed V and J ends, which lost 3 bases and 5 bases, there was a span of 28 bases. The DNA of the CDR3 is TGTGCCAGCAGCGGGTTAGCCGCAAATAGAATGGTTGATGAAGATACGCAGTATTTT. This translates into CASSGLAANRMVDEDTQYF. Complete variable domain (other parts from reference TRBV9 and TRBJ2-3): DSGVTQTPKHLITATGQRVTLRCSPRSGDLSVYWYQQSLDQGLQFLIQYYNGEERAKGNILERFSAQQFPDLHSELNLSSLELGDSALYFCASSGLAANRMVDEDTQYFGPGTRLTVL.

The chain uses TRBV7-9 and TRBJ1-1; D is possibly TRBD1 (5 bases). V lost 5 bases, J lost 0 bases, and 13 bases lay in between. Germline V gene lookup returns CDR1 SEHNR and CDR2 FQNEAQ (reference sequence). The CDR3 runs 15 residues. CDR3 residues: CASSPRQFLNTEAFF. The CDR3 DNA is TGTGCCAGCAGCCCAAGACAGTTTCTGAACACTGAAGCTTTCTTT.

The V call is TRBV2, the J call TRBJ2-7; 8 positions agree with TRBD2. V lost 3 bases and J lost 6; bases outside the gene matches: 10. Germline V gene data show CDR1 as SNHLY and CDR2 as FYNNEI. The CDR3 runs 15 residues. The CDR3 reads CASSDSRGGRLEQYF. The CDR3 nucleotides read TGTGCCAGCAGTGATAGTCGGGGGGGCCGGCTCGAGCAGTACTTC.

The chain links TRBV27 to TRBJ2-1, with TRBD2 matching over 8 bases. J gave up 6 bases and V 1 base, and 11 bases lay outside the gene matches. The CDR3 is 17 residues long. CDR1 and CDR2 (germline): MNHEY, SMNVEV (reference sequence). The CDR3 sequence is CASSLWGSAGGRNEQFF. CDR3 bases: TGTGCCAGCAGTTTATGGGGTTCGGCGGGGGGCCGCAATGAGCAGTTCTTC.

This clone has only one observation. The rearrangement joins TRBV24-1 to TRBJ1-1; D gene uncertain. With 4 bases removed from V and 11 bases from J, the gap between germline ends came to 19 bases. From germline, CDR1 is KGHDR and CDR2 SFDVKD. This CDR3 is 14 amino acids long. The CDR3 nucleotides read TGTGCCACCAGTGACCCGGCTCAAGATATCGGGGCTTTCTTT. Translating gives CATSDPAQDIGAFF.

This clone was counted once. The rearrangement joins TRBV28 to TRBJ2-2; D is perhaps TRBD1 or TRBD2 (6 bases each). The CDR3 covers 16 residues. V was pared by 6 bases and J by 0 bases, with 14 bases between. Germline loops: CDR1 MDHEN, CDR2 SYDVKM. The chain's CDR3 is CASRGGSRANTGELFF. Written as DNA, the CDR3 is TGTGCCAGCAGAGGGGGGAGTAGGGCGAACACCGGGGAGCTGTTTTTT.

The genes are TRBV6-5 and TRBJ1-4, with 8 bases matching TRBD1. The CDR3 length is 15 residues. Germline trimming cut 6 bases from V and 7 bases from J; bases unmatched to any gene: 10. Germline lookup yields CDR1 MNHEY and CDR2 SVGAGI. CDR3 sequence reads: CASRLQGAGGEKLFF. In DNA, the CDR3 is TGTGCCAGCAGACTCCAGGGGGCAGGGGGTGAAAAACTGTTTTTT.

This chain connects TRBV4-2 to TRBJ1-5, with D unclear. Germline V CDR1 and CDR2: LGHNA, YNFKEQ. This CDR3 comprises 15 residues. Between the trimmed V and J ends, which lost 0 bases and 3 bases, there was a span of 9 bases. CDR3 bases: TGTGCCAGCAGCCAAGAGACAAAAACCAATCAGCCCCAGCATTTT. Its translation: CASSQETKTNQPQHF.

The J gene is TRBJ2-7, the V gene TRBV9, with D perhaps TRBD1 (6 bases). CDR1 is SGDLS, CDR2 YYNGEE, per germline. CDR3 length equals 14 residues. V was trimmed by 4 bases and J by 2 bases, leaving 13 bases between them. In nucleotides, the CDR3 is TGTGCCAGCAGCTTCACCGACAGGACCTACGAGCAGTACTTC. Translation gives CASSFTDRTYEQYF. The full variable domain, with the rest looked up from reference TRBV9 and TRBJ2-7, is DSGVTQTPKHLITATGQRVTLRCSPRSGDLSVYWYQQSLDQGLQFLIQYYNGEERAKGNILERFSAQQFPDLHSELNLSSLELGDSALYFCASSFTDRTYEQYFGPGTRLTVT.

The rearrangement uses TRBV11-2 and TRBJ1-3; D gene unclear. Trimming shortened V by 1 base and J by 0 bases, and 10 bases separated the two germline ends. The CDR3 contains 16 residues. Germline values: CDR1 SGHAT, CDR2 FQNNGV. CDR3 residues: CASSLAAGNSGNTIYF. CDR3 in DNA: TGTGCCAGCAGCTTAGCGGCAGGCAACTCTGGAAACACCATATATTTT. The full variable domain, in which reference TRBV11-2 and TRBJ1-3 provide the parts outside the CDR3, is EAGVAQSPRYKIIEKRQSVAFWCNPISGHATLYWYQQILGQGPKLLIQFQNNGVVDDSQLPKDRFSAERLKGVDSTLKIQPAKLEDSAVYLCASSLAAGNSGNTIYFGEGSWLTVV.

The rearrangement uses TRBV7-8 and TRBJ2-2, with TRBD1 matching 9 bases. The CDR3 contains 16 residues. With V trimmed by 4 bases and J by 4 bases, 7 bases remained unmatched. Germline-derived CDR1 and CDR2 are SGHVS and FQNEAQ. Written as DNA, the CDR3 is TGTGCCAGCAGCTATTCCGGGACAGGGACCACCGGGGAGCTGTTTTTT. Its protein product is CASSYSGTGTTGELFF.

This clone was seen only a few times. V is TRBV5-1 and J is TRBJ2-2; D gene uncertain. The ends were cut back, 5 bases at V and 1 base at J, with 12 bases in the middle. CDR3 size: 15 residues. The germline V gene has CDR1 SGHRS and CDR2 YFSETQ. The CDR3, as DNA: TGCGCCAGCAGGAGTCATGATTGGAACACCGGGGAGCTGTTTTTT. This codes for CASRSHDWNTGELFF.

The J gene is TRBJ1-5, the V gene TRBV5-8, with a tentative D call TRBD1 (6 bases). Germline V lookup: CDR1 SGHTS, CDR2 YDEGEE. This CDR3 comprises 14 residues. The germline V and J ends were trimmed by 2 bases and 7 bases, with 13 bases remaining between them. In nucleotides, the CDR3 is TGTGCCAGCAGCTTTACAGGGCTAGTGCAGCCCCAGCATTTT. This gives the protein CASSFTGLVQPQHF.

The chain has TRBV29-1 and TRBJ2-2, with D possibly called TRBD1 or TRBD2 (5 bases each). V shed 3 bases and J shed 3 bases, with 14 bases lying between them. Germline V CDR1 and CDR2: SQVTM, ANQGSEA. The CDR3 covers 15 residues. CDR3: CSVETPGTDTGELFF. In nucleotides, the CDR3 is TGCAGCGTTGAGACCCCAGGGACGGACACCGGGGAGCTGTTTTTT.

V gene TRBV6-5 combines with J gene TRBJ1-2; TRBD1 matches at 10 bases. This CDR3 has 13 residues. V shed 6 bases, J shed 10 bases, and the junction held 8 bases outside the gene matches. Germline values: CDR1 MNHEY, CDR2 SVGAGI. The CDR3 region is CASRGQGSKDYTF. Written as DNA, the CDR3 is TGTGCCAGCAGGGGACAGGGGTCTAAGGACTACACCTTC.

The chain uses TRBV4-1 and TRBJ1-6; 9 bases are shared with TRBD1. The CDR3 has 15 residues. Germline V gives CDR1 MGHRA, CDR2 YSYEKL. J was trimmed by 9 bases and V by 0 bases; bases with no gene match: 3. CDR3 region: CASSQEGDRVSPLHF. CDR3 nucleotides: TGCGCCAGCAGCCAAGAAGGGGACAGGGTTTCACCCCTCCACTTT.

V usage is TRBV27 and J usage is TRBJ1-6; D ambiguous. This CDR3 contains 14 residues. The germline V gene has CDR1 MNHEY and CDR2 SMNVEV (reference sequence). Trimming stripped 6 bases from V and 0 bases from J, with 6 bases between. The DNA for the CDR3 is TGTGCCAGCAGCAGGAGCTCCTATAATTCACCCCTCCACTTT. Amino acids: CASSRSSYNSPLHF.

The CDR3 DNA is TGTGCCAGCAGCTTAGGTGGCAGGGGCGGCGATGAGCAGTTCTTC. Protein product: CASSLGGRGGDEQFF. The chain is built from TRBV7-9 and TRBJ2-1; tentative D call: TRBD1 (6 bases). Trimming cost V 1 base and J 8 bases, with 15 bases left between them. The V gene's germline CDR1 is SEHNR and CDR2 FQNEAQ (reference sequence). The CDR3 contains 15 residues.

The chain combines TRBV6-5 with TRBJ2-7, with D possibly matching TRBD2 (5 bases). V gave up 2 bases and J gave up 2 bases, with 10 bases separating them. This CDR3 has 14 residues. The germline CDR1 and CDR2 sequences are MNHEY and SVGAGI. CDR3 sequence: CASSYVVGAYEQYF. The CDR3 DNA reads as TGTGCCAGCAGTTACGTTGTCGGGGCCTACGAGCAGTACTTC.

The V and J genes are TRBV6-5 and TRBJ1-3; D not certain. The germline gives CDR1 MNHEY, CDR2 SVGAGI. The germline V and J ends were trimmed by 6 bases and 0 bases, with 6 bases remaining between them. This CDR3 has 13 amino acids. CDR3: CASSTNSGNTIYF. The CDR3 nucleotides read TGTGCCAGCAGCACTAACTCTGGAAACACCATATATTTT.

The chain uses TRBV12-5 and TRBJ1-1, with TRBD1 as a possible D gene (5 bases). The CDR3 has 14 residues. Trimming left V 8 bases short and J 5 bases short, with 18 bases between. Germline CDR1 LGHNT, CDR2 FRNRAP. In DNA, the CDR3 is TGTGCTAGTCTCTCCGGGGGGGGAGAAACTGAAGCTTTCTTT. Protein: CASLSGGGETEAFF.

In the case of this clone: One end of the junction is discordant with germline, which a read error may explain. The chain employs TRBV24-1 and TRBJ1-3; no reliable D call. Germline CDR1 reads KGHDR; CDR2 reads SFDVKD. CDR3 size: 9 residues. The CDR3 DNA sequence: TGTGCCACCAGTGATTTGCGGGAGTTT. This sequence encodes CATSDLREF.

This rearrangement joins TRBV5-1 to TRBJ1-3; D unresolved. V lost 4 bases, J lost 0 bases, and 11 bases lay in between. The CDR3 has 15 amino acids. The germline CDR1 and CDR2 sequences are SGHRS and YFSETQ. The DNA of the CDR3 is TGCGCCAGCAGCCGACCCGAGCCCTCTGGAAACACCATATATTTT. Translated: CASSRPEPSGNTIYF.

The rearrangement joins TRBV5-1 to TRBJ2-5; 9 bases agree with TRBD1. With 4 bases clipped from V and 4 bases from J, the junction kept 8 bases outside the gene matches. The CDR3 is 15 amino acids. CDR1 SGHRS and CDR2 YFSETQ come from the germline V gene. The CDR3 is CASSTEQGAGETQYF. CDR3 coding DNA: TGCGCCAGCAGCACCGAACAGGGGGCGGGAGAGACCCAGTACTTC. Using reference TRBV5-1 and TRBJ2-5 for the parts outside the CDR3, the full variable domain is KAGVTQTPRYLIKTRGQQVTLSCSPISGHRSVSWYQQTPGQGLQFLFEYFSETQRNKGNFPGRFSGRQFSNSRSEMNVSTLELGDSALYLCASSTEQGAGETQYFGPGTRLLVL.

The chain has TRBV30 and TRBJ2-1, with D maybe TRBD1 (6 bases). CDR3 length: 13 amino acids. Trimming left V 0 bases short and J 8 bases short, with 11 bases between. Per the germline V gene, CDR1 is GTSNPN and CDR2 is SVGIG (reference sequence). This CDR3 reads CAWSVQQGYEQFF. Here the CDR3 DNA reads TGTGCCTGGAGTGTCCAACAGGGCTATGAGCAGTTCTTC.